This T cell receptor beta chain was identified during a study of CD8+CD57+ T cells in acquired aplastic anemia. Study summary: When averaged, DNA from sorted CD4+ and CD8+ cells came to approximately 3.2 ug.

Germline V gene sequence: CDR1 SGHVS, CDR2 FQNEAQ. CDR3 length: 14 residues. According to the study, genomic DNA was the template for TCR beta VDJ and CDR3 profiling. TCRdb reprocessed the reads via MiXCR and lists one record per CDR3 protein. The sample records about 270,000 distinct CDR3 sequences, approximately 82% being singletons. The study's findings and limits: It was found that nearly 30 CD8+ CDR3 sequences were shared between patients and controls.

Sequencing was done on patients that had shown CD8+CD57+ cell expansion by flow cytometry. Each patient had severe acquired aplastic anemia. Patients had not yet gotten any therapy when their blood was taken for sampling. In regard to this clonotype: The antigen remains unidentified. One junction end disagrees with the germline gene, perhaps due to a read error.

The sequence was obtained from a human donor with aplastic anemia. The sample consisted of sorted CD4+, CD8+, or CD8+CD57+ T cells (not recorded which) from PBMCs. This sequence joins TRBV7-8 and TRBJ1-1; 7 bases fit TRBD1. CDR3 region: CASSAGGGGDTQYF. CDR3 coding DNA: TGTGCCAGCAGCGCAGGGGGAGGTGGCGATACGCAGTACTTT. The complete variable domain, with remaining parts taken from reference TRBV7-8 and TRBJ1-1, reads GAGVSQSPRYKVAKRGQDVALRCDPISGHVSLFWYQQALGQGPEFLTYFQNEAQLDKSGLPSDRFFAERPEGSVSTLKIQRTQQEDSAVYLCASSAGGGGDTQYFGQGTRLTVV.